The present T cell receptor beta chain was sequenced within a study of Ad26.COV2.S vaccination and SARS-CoV-2 variants (dated by TCRdb to the early 2020s). Regarding the research as a whole: Vaccine-arm donors came from COV1001, a multicentre, randomized, double-blind, placebo-controlled phase I-IIa trial of Ad26.COV2.S in healthy adults. The TCR-sequenced set comprised around 32 samples: around 20 Ad26.COV2.S vaccine recipients, 5 placebo recipients and 8 SARS-CoV-2 convalescent individuals. TCRbeta repertoire sequencing was used to assess the specificity and breadth of SARS-CoV-2-reactive T cell receptors after Ad26.COV2.S vaccination. Blinding of investigators to trial group allocation was maintained during experiments and outcome assessment. Ad26.COV2.S was administered intramuscularly at a dose of 5x10^10 or 1x10^11 viral particles, either as one shot or as two shots given 56 days apart. Trial participants were randomized into five groups of five, in which low-dose or high-dose Ad26.COV2.S was given once or twice, or placebo was given on both occasions. General study outcomes and caveats: Ad26.COV2.S recipients had higher spike-specific TCR breadth than placebo recipients (P = 0.0014). Vaccine and placebo recipients had similar non-spike TCR breadth, a finding consistent with the vaccine containing only spike. After vaccination, spike-specific CD8+ and CD4+ T cell responses were reported to show substantial breadth. The study was not powered for comparison of responses between vaccine doses or regimens. The authors noted that total T cell responses may have been underestimated by the TCR breadth and depth analyses.

The immunoSEQ Assay was the method used to sequence TCRbeta CDR3 regions. After extraction, genomic DNA underwent amplification by bias-controlled multiplex PCR, followed by high-throughput sequencing. Per the source publication's procedure: To quantify the absolute abundance of every unique TCRbeta CDR3 region, sequences were collapsed and filtered. T cell fraction was estimated by normalizing TCRbeta template counts to usable DNA, with usable DNA measured through amplification of reference genes found in all nucleated cells. Repertoire TCRs were annotated as SARS-CoV-2-specific when V gene, CDR3 amino acid sequence and J gene were exactly matched to a known reactive TCR set. The reference SARS-CoV-2 TCR set was obtained from MIRA and was filtered for enrichment in COVID-19-positive ImmuneCODE repertoires, whereby public or cross-reactive TCRs were removed. Drawing on the MIRA antigens, annotated TCRs were analysed further at the level of specific ORF or position within ORF. Breadth was defined as annotated unique rearrangements over total unique productive rearrangements; depth was the summed frequency of those rearrangements. Two-sided Wilcoxon rank-sum tests were used to compare TCR breadth between groups. In its TCRdb copy, this immuneACCESS table keeps in-frame sequences only and misses some clones. Where compared with another copy, unresolved V genes explain less than half of these, and the others have no known cause. Clone size and the V and J calls come from that table; the DNA yielded D and trimming. A total of about 320,000 clones appear in this sample, 85% of them only once. Jointly, the top ten make up approximately 2% of the sample.

The CDR3 runs 14 residues from the cysteine to the phenylalanine. The read is trimmed to its CDR3 DNA, 42 bases read in frame from base 1. The junction shows trimming of 2 bases on V and 5 bases on J, plus 11 bases between the germline ends. Per the germline V gene, SNHLY is the CDR1 and FYNNEI is the CDR2. In the case of this clone: There is no known antigen for this receptor. There are no base qualities to consult, and no much larger clone falls within one base.

The treatment or condition label, read with the paper, signifies: some 20 received Ad26.COV2.S at low or high dose, single or two shots; about 5 received placebo; per-sample allocation not given. For vaccine and placebo recipients, the sequenced repertoires came from samples collected on day 63 after the first injection. In Cohort 1b, 20 to 25 adults aged 18-55 years were enrolled at a single site in Boston, USA, between 29 July and 7 August 2020. Ad26.COV2.S was a replication-incompetent adenovirus type 26 vector that expressed a prefusion-stabilized SARS-CoV-2 spike protein derived from the original Wuhan strain.

The sample in question was peripheral blood, obtained in a trial of Ad26.COV2.S vaccine versus placebo. This receptor chain uses TRBV2 and TRBJ2-3; the D gene assignment is ambiguous. The receptor was derived from a person between 18 and 59 years old who received the Ad26.COV2.S COVID-19 vaccine or a placebo. Here the CDR3 is given as CASSENGPGDTQYF. The nucleotide sequence is TGTGCCAGCAGTGAAAACGGACCCGGAGATACGCAGTATTTT.